One and the same sample provided the 6 T cell receptor beta chains below, sequenced in a study of CD8+ T cells in alopecia areata. RNA was isolated and reverse transcribed to cDNA, the sequencing template. Sequenced by immunoSEQ multiplex PCR; TCRdb stores in-frame clones only, minus some. The sample contains about 190,000 clones, roughly 60% of which appear only once. Treatment given: oral pan-JAK inhibitor, 5-10 mg twice daily. Sequenced here: CD4+ T cells sorted from blood, sampled at week 24, from a patient treated with tofacitinib. The receptor source for this set is a human donor with alopecia areata.

This clone appeared a few times. The V gene is TRBV29-1, the J gene TRBJ1-1; 8 positions match TRBD1. Trimming at V came to 2 bases and at J to 7 bases, leaving 6 bases not matched to a gene. From germline, CDR1 is SQVTM and CDR2 ANQGSEA. The CDR3 is made up of 13 amino acids. CDR3 protein: CSVEWKQGGEAFF. The CDR3 nucleotides read TGCAGCGTTGAATGGAAACAGGGGGGTGAAGCTTTCTTT. Drawing the rest from reference TRBV29-1 and TRBJ1-1, the complete variable domain is SAVISQKPSRDICQRGTSLTIQCQVDSQVTMMFWYRQQPGQSLTLIATANQGSEATYESGFVIDKFPISRPNLTFSTLTVSNMSPEDSSIYLCSVEWKQGGEAFFGQGTRLTVV.

Only a few counts were recorded for this clone. V is TRBV30 and J is TRBJ1-2; maybe TRBD1 (5 bases). The CDR3 contains 14 residues. V gave up 5 bases and J gave up 6 bases, with 19 bases separating them. The V gene's germline CDR1 is GTSNPN and CDR2 SVGIG (reference sequence). CDR3 protein: CAWGDVREINGYTF. For the CDR3, the DNA is TGTGCCTGGGGGGACGTCAGGGAAATTAATGGCTACACCTTC.

This clone appeared a few times. The V call is TRBV7-3, the J call TRBJ2-3, with D perhaps given as TRBD1 or TRBD2 (6 bases each). V was clipped by 1 base and J by 3 bases, with 11 bases between them. CDR1 is SGHTA and CDR2 is FQGTGA in the germline V gene. The length of the CDR3 is 15 residues. The CDR3 protein is CASSLKGGWTDTQYF. The DNA for the CDR3 is TGTGCCAGCAGCTTAAAAGGGGGGTGGACAGATACGCAGTATTTT. The complete variable domain, with remaining parts taken from reference TRBV7-3 and TRBJ2-3, reads GAGVSQTPSNKVTEKGKYVELRCDPISGHTALYWYRQSLGQGPEFLIYFQGTGAADDSGLPNDRFFAVRPEGSVSTLKIQRTERGDSAVYLCASSLKGGWTDTQYFGPGTRLTVL.

This chain connects TRBV29-1 to TRBJ1-1, with TRBD1 matching over 8 bases. The J segment lost 5 bases and the V segment lost 6 bases, leaving 5 bases of the junction unmatched. Germline V gene sequence: CDR1 SQVTM, CDR2 ANQGSEA. The CDR3 covers 12 residues. The CDR3 coding sequence is TGCAGCGTCGCACAGGGGGTGACTGAAGCTTTCTTT. Residues: CSVAQGVTEAFF.

Comment on this clone: Other DNA sequences in the same sample also yield this CDR3. The V gene is TRBV29-1, the J gene TRBJ2-3; no clear D. This CDR3 spans 14 amino acids. Germline lookup yields CDR1 SQVTM and CDR2 ANQGSEA. V was clipped by 3 bases and J by 0 bases, with 10 bases between them. The DNA of the CDR3 is TGCAGCGTTGAGGGAAGGGTGAGCACAGATACGCAGTATTTT. Encoded protein: CSVEGRVSTDTQYF.

The chain uses TRBV6-5 and TRBJ1-6; no clear D gene. CDR1 and CDR2 (germline): MNHEY, SVGAGI. The V and J ends lost 6 bases and 5 bases respectively, with 8 bases between them. The CDR3 sequence is 13 residues long. CDR3 in amino acids: CASRAWDNSPLHF. The CDR3 DNA reads TGTGCCAGCAGGGCATGGGATAATTCACCCCTCCACTTT.